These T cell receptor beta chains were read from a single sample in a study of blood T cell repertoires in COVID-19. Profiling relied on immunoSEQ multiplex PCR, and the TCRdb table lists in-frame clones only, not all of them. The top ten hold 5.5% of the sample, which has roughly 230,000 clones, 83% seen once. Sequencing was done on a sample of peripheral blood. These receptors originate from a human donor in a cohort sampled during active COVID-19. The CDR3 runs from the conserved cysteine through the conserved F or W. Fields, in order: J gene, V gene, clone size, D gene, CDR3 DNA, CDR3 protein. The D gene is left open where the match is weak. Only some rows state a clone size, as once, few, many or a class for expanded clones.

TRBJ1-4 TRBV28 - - TGTGCCAGCAGTTTATCCACGGGGGTAACTAATGAAAAACTGTTTTTT CASSLSTGVTNEKLFF
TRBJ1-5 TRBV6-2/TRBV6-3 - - TGTGCCAGCAGCCGGGACATAACACCTAGCAATCAGCCCCAGCATTTT CASSRDITPSNQPQHF
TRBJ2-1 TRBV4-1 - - TGCGCCAGCAGCCAACCGAGCGCCGCTAGGTCCAATGAGCAGTTCTTC CASSQPSAARSNEQFF
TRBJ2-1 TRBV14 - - TGTGCCAGCAGCGCTCTGGCGGGATGGGACAATGAGCAGTTCTTC CASSALAGWDNEQFF
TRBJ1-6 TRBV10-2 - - TGCGCCAGCAGTTTCAGGGAGGCTAATTCACCCCTCCACTTT CASSFREANSPLHF
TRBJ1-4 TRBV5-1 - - TGCGCCAGCAGCCCGAGCGGGGCAACAAAACTAAATGAAAAACTGTTTTTT CASSPSGATKLNEKLFF
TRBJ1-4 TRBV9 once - TGTGCCAGCAGCGTTGACTCTAATGAAAAACTGTTTTTT CASSVDSNEKLFF
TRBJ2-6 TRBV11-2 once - TGTGCCAGCAGTGTAACATCCACAGGGACTGGGGCCAACGTCCTGACTTTC CASSVTSTGTGANVLTF
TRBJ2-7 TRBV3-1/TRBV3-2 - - TGTGCCAGCAGCCAAGAGGAGGACAGCCGCTACGAGCAGTACTTC CASSQEEDSRYEQYF
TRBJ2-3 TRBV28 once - TGTGCCAGCAGTTTACTAGGCACGTCTAGCACAGATACGCAGTATTTT CASSLLGTSSTDTQYF
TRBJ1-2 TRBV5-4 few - TGTGCCAGCAGCCTGACAGTAAACTATGGCTACACCTTC CASSLTVNYGYTF
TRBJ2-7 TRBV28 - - TGTGCCAGCAGCCTCTTGGTAGGGAGCTCCTACGAGCAGTACTTC CASSLLVGSSYEQYF
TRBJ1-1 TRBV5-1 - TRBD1 TGCGCCAGCAGCTACCGGACAGGGAACATGAACACTGAAGCTTTCTTT CASSYRTGNMNTEAFF
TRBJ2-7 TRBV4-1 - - TGCGCCAACGGGGGTAGTCAAGGCGGGCAGTACTTC CANGGSQGGQYF
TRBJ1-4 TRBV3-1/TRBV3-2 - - TGTGCCAGCAGCCCGAGGGTAGGATCTAATGAAAAACTGTTTTTT CASSPRVGSNEKLFF
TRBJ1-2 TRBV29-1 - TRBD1 TGCAGCGTGGGGGACAGAAGTTATGGCTACACCTTC CSVGDRSYGYTF
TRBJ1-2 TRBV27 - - TGTGCCAGCAGTAATCATCCCCGGGGCTATGGCTACACCTTC CASSNHPRGYGYTF
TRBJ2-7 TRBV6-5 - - TGTGCCAGCAGCAGTCGACATCCCGTCGAGCAGTACTTC CASSSRHPVEQYF
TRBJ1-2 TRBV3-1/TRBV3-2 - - TGTGCCAGCAGCCCCGGGGTGGAGGCGCTCTTTGGCTACACCTTC CASSPGVEALFGYTF
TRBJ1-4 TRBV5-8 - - TGTGCCAGCAGCTTGGGTTCGCGAGGCTCCGGTGAAAAACTGTTTTTT CASSLGSRGSGEKLFF
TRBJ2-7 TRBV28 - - TGTGCCAGCAGTTTACGGTACGAGCAGTACTTC CASSLRYEQYF
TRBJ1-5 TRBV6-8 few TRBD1 TGTGCCAGCAGTCGCCCGACAGGGAGCAATCAGCCCCAGCATTTT CASSRPTGSNQPQHF
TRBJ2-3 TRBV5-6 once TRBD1 TGTGCCAGCAACCGGGTGGGGACAGGGAGAGATACGCAGTATTTT CASNRVGTGRDTQYF
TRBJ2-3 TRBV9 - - TGTGCCAGCAGCGTAGGAGGAAAGGCAGATACGCAGTATTTT CASSVGGKADTQYF
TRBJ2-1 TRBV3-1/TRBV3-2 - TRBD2 TGTGCCAGCAGCCAAGGGGGCAGCGGGGGCGGGAATGAGCAGTTCTTC CASSQGGSGGGNEQFF
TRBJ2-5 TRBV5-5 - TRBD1 TGTGCCAGCAGCTCCCGGGACAGGGTTTTCATGGAGACCCAGTACTTC CASSSRDRVFMETQYF
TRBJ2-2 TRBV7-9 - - TGTGCCAGCAGCTTAGTGGGGGCGAAAGGCGGGGAGCTGTTTTTT CASSLVGAKGGELFF
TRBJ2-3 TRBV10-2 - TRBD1 TGCGCCAGCATTCTGTTGGACAGGGGTAGCCCAGATACGCAGTATTTT CASILLDRGSPDTQYF
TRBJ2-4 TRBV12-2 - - TGTGCAAGTCGCTTAGCGGAGGGGGCCTTTTCCAAAAACATTCAGTACTTC CASRLAEGAFSKNIQYF
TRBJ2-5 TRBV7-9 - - TGTGCCAGCAGCTTAGCGGGAGTAAAACAAGAGACCCAGTACTTC CASSLAGVKQETQYF
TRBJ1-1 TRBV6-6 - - TGTGCCAGCATTAATCGTCAGGGGAACACTGAAGCTTTCTTT CASINRQGNTEAFF
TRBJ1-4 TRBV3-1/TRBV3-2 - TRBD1 TGTGCCAGCAGCCACCAGGGGGCACGGAATGAAAAACTGTTTTTT CASSHQGARNEKLFF
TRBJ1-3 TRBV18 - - TGTGCCAGCTCACCTCCTAGTACTGGAAACACCATATATTTT CASSPPSTGNTIYF
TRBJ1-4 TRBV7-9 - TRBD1 TGTGCCAGCAGCCCGGAGGGGACAGTTCATAATGAAAAACTGTTTTTT CASSPEGTVHNEKLFF
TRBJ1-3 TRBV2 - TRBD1 TGTGCCAGCAGGCGGGGACAGGTCCCCACTGGAAACACCATATATTTT CASRRGQVPTGNTIYF
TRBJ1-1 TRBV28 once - TGTGCCAGTTTTTCAGTTATGAACACTGAAGCTTTCTTT CASFSVMNTEAFF
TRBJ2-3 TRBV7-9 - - TGTGCCAGCAGCTATCAGGGCTCCACAGATACGCAGTATTTT CASSYQGSTDTQYF
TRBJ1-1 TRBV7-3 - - TGTGCCAGCAGCTTTCGTATGAACACTGAAGCTTTCTTT CASSFRMNTEAFF
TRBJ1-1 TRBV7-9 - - TGTGCCAGCAGCCTCGGGTCAGGGAGGGCTGAAGCTTTCTTT CASSLGSGRAEAFF
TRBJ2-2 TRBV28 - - TGTGCCAGCTCAACAGGGTCGGCGAACACCGGGGAGCTGTTTTTT CASSTGSANTGELFF
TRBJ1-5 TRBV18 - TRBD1 TGTGCCAGCTCCCCCGGACAGGAACATCAGCCCCAGCATTTT CASSPGQEHQPQHF
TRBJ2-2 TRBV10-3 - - TGTGCCATCGGCGGATTGAACACCGGGGAGCTGTTTTTT CAIGGLNTGELFF
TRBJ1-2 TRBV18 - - TGTGCCAGCTCACCTCCCGGGGGGATGGACTATGGCTACACCTTC CASSPPGGMDYGYTF
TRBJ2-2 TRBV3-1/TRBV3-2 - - TGTGCCAGCAGCCAGGGCAGAACCTCGGCCGGGGAGCTGTTTTTT CASSQGRTSAGELFF
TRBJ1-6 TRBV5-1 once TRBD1 TGCGCCAGCAGCTTGGGACAGGGGTATAATTCACCCCTCCACTTT CASSLGQGYNSPLHF
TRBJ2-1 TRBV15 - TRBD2 TGTGCCACCAGCAGGCGGAGCGGGAGGGGTAATGAGCAGTTCTTC CATSRRSGRGNEQFF
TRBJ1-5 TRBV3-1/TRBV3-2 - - TGTGCCAGCACCAAAGGGGGAGGGCAGCCCCAGCATTTT CASTKGGGQPQHF
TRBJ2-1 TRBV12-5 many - TGTGCTAGTGGGACAGAGAGCTCCTACAATGAGCAGTTCTTC CASGTESSYNEQFF